This TCR beta chain is drawn from a study of CD8 T cells in Susac syndrome. Study-level background: Treatment status at blood draw for the Susac syndrome patients was therapy-naive, corticosteroids, or intravenous immunoglobulin alone.

With random hexamers, reverse transcription was performed on about 0.5 to 1 ug of RNA. TCRdb re-called the immunoSEQ multiplex PCR reads through MiXCR, storing one row per CDR3 protein. The data contain some 150,000 distinct CDR3 sequences, over 90% of them singletons. Findings of the study overall: The authors found no clonal expansion in Susac syndrome CD4+ T cell repertoires.

Sequencing of TCR beta, carried out with a high-throughput approach, was applied to CD8+ and CD4+ T cells from the blood. The TEMRA cells underwent FACS enrichment, while the CD8+ and CD4+ T cells underwent negative isolation. With regard to this clonotype: The antigen remains unidentified.

The V segment lost 0 bases and the J segment 1 base; nucleotides outside the gene matches: 11. The CDR3 length is 18 residues. Germline lookup yields CDR1 LNHNV and CDR2 YYDKDF (reference sequence). Sequencing input: CD4+ T cells from PBMCs. This chain uses TRBV15 with TRBJ1-2; 7 bases agree with TRBD1. This sequence was found in a human donor with Susac syndrome. CDR3 region: CATSRDLSRQGLNYGYTF. The CDR3 region has the DNA TGTGCCACCAGCAGAGATTTATCCAGACAGGGCCTTAACTATGGCTACACCTTC. Variable domain in full (rest from reference TRBV15 and TRBJ1-2): DAMVIQNPRYQVTQFGKPVTLSCSQTLNHNVMYWYQQKSSQAPKLLFHYYDKDFNNEADTPDNFQSRRPNTSFCFLDIRSPGLGDTAMYLCATSRDLSRQGLNYGYTFGSGTRLTVV.